The entry that follows covers one TCR beta chain sequence. The target antigen is unknown. Primers: 60 V beta forward and 13 J beta reverse. The method was immunoSEQ multiplex PCR; TCRdb's version includes in-frame clones alone and lacks a portion of them. The data hold 45,000 to 50,000 clones, with approximately 83% observed a single time. The data originate from a study of glioma-infiltrating T cells after dendritic cell vaccination. In the study overall: Patients received autologous tumor lysate-pulsed dendritic cell vaccination between about 2002 and 2013.

Points from the study as a whole: No direct clonality-survival link was found; a diverse polyclonal response may matter.

The source was blood, collected before dendritic cell vaccination. The receptor was derived from a human donor with glioblastoma.

The CDR3 region has the DNA TGTGCCAGCAGCTTGTCGAGACTAGCGGTGCAAGAGACCCAGTACTTC. Protein product: CASSLSRLAVQETQYF. The chain uses TRBV7-9 and TRBJ2-5; 9 nucleotides line up with TRBD2. The germline gives CDR1 SEHNR, CDR2 FQNEAQ (reference sequence). The CDR3 extends over 16 amino acids. The V gene end was trimmed by 3 bases and the J gene end by 2 bases; junction bases not matched to a gene: 7.